These 17 T cell receptor beta chains were all obtained from the same sample, sequenced in a study of vaccination and CD4 T cells after COVID-19. Treatment meaning: approximately nine-day PBMC culture with coronavirus spike peptide pools or control peptides (ViraFEST assay). No cognate antigen is known for these TCRs. Cultured CD4+ T cells had their DNA profiled by the Oncomine TCR Beta short-read assay. TCRdb reprocessed the PCR reads via MiXCR and lists one record per CDR3 protein. The table lists roughly 15,000 distinct CDR3 sequences, 44% of them singletons. Sequencing used CD4+ T cells from blood, cultured in vitro. All receptors derive from a human donor who had recovered from COVID-19.

This clonotype has more than one count but fewer than ten. The rearrangement links TRBV20-1 to TRBJ2-5, with TRBD2 matching 11 bases. The CDR3 contains 14 residues. From germline, CDR1 is DFQATT and CDR2 SNEGSKA (reference sequence). V lost 6 bases to trimming and J lost 3 bases; unmatched junction nucleotides: 6. The CDR3 DNA reads TGCAGTGCCGCGACTAGCGGGATTAAAGAGACCCAGTACTTC. It yields the protein CSAATSGIKETQYF.

As DNA, the CDR3 is TGTGCCAGCAGTTCAGTTAACCAGCCCCAGCATTTT. As protein: CASSSVNQPQHF. The chain joins TRBV12-3 or TRBV12-4 to TRBJ1-5, with D hard to call. Between the trimmed V and J ends, which lost 4 bases and 7 bases, there was a span of 8 bases. The CDR3 spans 12 residues.

This chain links TRBV20-1 with TRBJ2-2, with 9 bases aligning to TRBD2. The CDR3 covers 14 residues. Trimming cost V 3 bases and J 10 bases; bases outside gene matches: 9. Germline V gives CDR1 DFQATT, CDR2 SNEGSKA (reference sequence). The CDR3 sequence: CSASSREGPEELFF. DNA for the CDR3: TGCAGTGCTAGCTCGCGGGAGGGCCCCGAGGAGCTGTTTTTT.

This clonotype was recorded a few times. CDR3: CAWSRGLLGRSTDTQYF. Written as DNA, the CDR3 is TGTGCCTGGAGTCGGGGGTTACTAGGGAGAAGCACAGATACGCAGTATTTT. J is TRBJ2-3 and V is TRBV30; D is possibly TRBD2 (6 bases). The CDR3 runs to 17 residues. The ends were cut back, 2 bases at V and 0 bases at J, with 18 bases in the middle. Per germline, CDR1 GTSNPN and CDR2 SVGIG (reference sequence).

This chain's CDR3 is CASSLGVGRGLNEQFF. The CDR3 nucleotides are TGTGCCAGCAGCTTAGGAGTGGGGCGGGGCCTCAATGAGCAGTTCTTC. V gene TRBV11-3 combines with J gene TRBJ2-1; D perhaps matches TRBD2 (6 bases). Germline assignment: CDR1 SGHNT and CDR2 YENEEA. Trimming pared 1 base from V and 6 bases from J, leaving 16 bases between. The CDR3 covers 16 residues.

This clonotype is termed medium-sized. The gene calls are TRBV27 and TRBJ1-2; no clear D gene. Trimming removed 2 bases at V and 4 bases at J, with 8 bases between. The CDR3 length is 13 residues. CDR1 and CDR2 (germline): MNHEY, SMNVEV (reference sequence). CDR3 DNA: TGTGCCAGCAGTTTAGTAAGAGGCTATGGCTACACCTTC. Translation gives CASSLVRGYGYTF.

The gene calls are TRBV20-1 and TRBJ1-5; unclear D gene. Per germline, CDR1 DFQATT and CDR2 SNEGSKA (reference sequence). The V end was cut by 3 bases, the J end by 3 bases, with 3 bases between. The CDR3 loop spans 11 amino acids. The CDR3 DNA reads TGCAGTGCTAGGACCAATCAGCCCCAGCATTTT. Its translation: CSARTNQPQHF.

The V gene is TRBV5-8, the J gene TRBJ2-1; D is ambiguous. The V end was cut by 4 bases, the J end by 9 bases, with 14 bases between. Germline loops: CDR1 SGHTS, CDR2 YDEGEE. The CDR3 runs to 13 residues. The CDR3 nucleotides read TGTGCCAGCAGCCCCGGATCGTTGGGTGAGCAGTTCTTC. It codes for CASSPGSLGEQFF.

V gene TRBV20-1 combines with J gene TRBJ1-1, with D unresolved. V was pared by 7 bases and J by 1 base, with 10 bases between. The CDR3 consists of 12 residues. Germline-derived CDR1 and CDR2 are DFQATT and SNEGSKA (reference sequence). CDR3 bases: TGCAGTGACGATCGAGGGAACACTGAAGCTTTCTTT. This encodes CSDDRGNTEAFF.

This clonotype occurred a few times. V and J are TRBV7-9 and TRBJ2-5; D is possibly TRBD2 (6 bases). Germline lookup yields CDR1 SEHNR and CDR2 FQNEAQ (reference sequence). Trimming pared 7 bases from V and 7 bases from J, leaving 19 bases between. The CDR3 consists of 14 residues. CDR3 bases: TGTGCCAGCACAAGTGCTAGGAGGGCCGGGACCCAGTACTTC. Translation gives CASTSARRAGTQYF. Filled out from reference TRBV7-9 and TRBJ2-5, the complete variable domain reads DTGVSQNPRHKITKRGQNVTFRCDPISEHNRLYWYRQTLGQGPEFLTYFQNEAQLEKSRLLSDRFSAERPKGSFSTLEIQRTEQGDSAMYLCASTSARRAGTQYFGPGTRLLVL.

V is TRBV28 and J is TRBJ1-1; D is uncertain. This CDR3 has 12 residues. Trimming took 2 bases from V and 7 from J, leaving 8 bases between them. In germline, CDR1 is MDHEN, CDR2 SYDVKM. CDR3: CASSLSQFEAFF. CDR3 bases: TGTGCCAGCAGTTTAAGTCAGTTTGAAGCTTTCTTT.

The genes are TRBV10-1 and TRBJ2-3; no reliable D call. The germline V gene encodes CDR1 WNHNN and CDR2 SYGVQD (reference sequence). This CDR3 region has 14 residues. Deletions cut 4 bases from V and 0 bases from J, with 8 bases between. Written as DNA, the CDR3 is TGCGCCAGCAGTGTGCATGCTAGCACAGATACGCAGTATTTT. Translation gives CASSVHASTDTQYF.

The rearrangement links TRBV19 to TRBJ2-1, with TRBD2 matching 15 bases. Trimming took 5 bases from V and 9 from J; bases not matched to a gene: 17. Germline V gives CDR1 LNHDA, CDR2 SQIVND (reference sequence). CDR3 length: 19 residues. The CDR3 loop reads CASSLRSAGLAGGLTEQFF. The CDR3, as DNA: TGTGCCAGTAGTCTGCGATCCGCCGGACTAGCGGGAGGGCTTACTGAGCAGTTCTTC.

CDR3 in amino acids: CASSRGTDTDTQYF. DNA of the CDR3: TGCGCCAGCAGCAGGGGAACGGACACAGATACGCAGTATTTT. V and J are TRBV5-1 and TRBJ2-3; maybe TRBD1 (5 bases). Trimming stripped 4 bases from V and 2 bases from J, with 11 bases between. This CDR3 comprises 14 residues. CDR1 is SGHRS and CDR2 is YFSETQ in the germline V gene.

The chain has TRBV27 and TRBJ2-4; 10 positions agree with TRBD1. The CDR3 is 17 amino acids. Germline CDR1 is MNHEY and CDR2 is SMNVEV (reference sequence). J lost 1 base, V lost 5 bases, and 8 bases had no gene match. CDR3 coding DNA: TGTGCCAGCAGTATGGACAGGGGGGAGAGGGCCAAAAACATTCAGTACTTC. Protein: CASSMDRGERAKNIQYF.

This clonotype came up a few times. The gene calls are TRBV20-1 and TRBJ2-7; TRBD2 aligns across 7 bases. Germline V gene sequence: CDR1 DFQATT, CDR2 SNEGSKA (reference sequence). Trimming cost V 2 bases and J 5 bases; bases outside gene matches: 9. The CDR3 contains 14 residues. As DNA, the CDR3 is TGCAGTGCTAGAATTAGGGGAGGGCCCGACGAGCAGTACTTC. Protein sequence: CSARIRGGPDEQYF.

V usage is TRBV30 and J usage is TRBJ1-2; TRBD1 might be the D (5 bases). Per the germline V gene, CDR1 is GTSNPN and CDR2 is SVGIG (reference sequence). V lost 5 bases, J lost 4 bases, and 14 bases lay in between. CDR3 length: 13 amino acids. Here the CDR3 DNA reads TGTGCCTGGTCAGGGTCGGCGGGCTATGGCTACACCTTC. It codes for CAWSGSAGYGYTF.